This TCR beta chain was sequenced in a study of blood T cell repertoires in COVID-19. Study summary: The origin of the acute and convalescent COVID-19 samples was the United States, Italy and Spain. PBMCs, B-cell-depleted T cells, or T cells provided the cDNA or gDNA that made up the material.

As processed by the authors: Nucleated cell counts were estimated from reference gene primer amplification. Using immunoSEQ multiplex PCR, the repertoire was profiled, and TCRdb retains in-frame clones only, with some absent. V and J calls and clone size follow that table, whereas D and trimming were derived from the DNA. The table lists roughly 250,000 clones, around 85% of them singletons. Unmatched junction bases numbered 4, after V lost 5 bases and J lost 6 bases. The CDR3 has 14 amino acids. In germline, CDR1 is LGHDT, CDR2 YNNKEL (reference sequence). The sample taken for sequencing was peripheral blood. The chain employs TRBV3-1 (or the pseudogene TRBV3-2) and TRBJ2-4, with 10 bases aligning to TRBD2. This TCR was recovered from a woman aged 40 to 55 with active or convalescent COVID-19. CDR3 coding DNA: TGTGCCAGCAGCGAATCTAGCGGGGGAAACATTCAGTACTTC. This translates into CASSESSGGNIQYF.